The T cell receptor beta chain under discussion was sequenced for a study of human T cells and chemical hapten exposure. Across the whole study: The scalp of each patient received a weekly diphenylcyclopropenone dose for the full roughly 24-week study. The cohort included alopecia areata under or over 50% scalp, totalis and universalis.

Time point specified: pre-sensitization, week 0. The treatment denotes: therapeutic diphenylcyclopropenone sensitization with weekly scalp DPC. As processed by the authors: Per sample, the median was approximately 96,000 TCRs, with values from about 24,000 to 680,000. TCRdb ran MiXCR on the RACE reads and lists one entry per CDR3 protein. The V and J calls shown here were made by TCRdb, not taken from the authors' results. The table lists around 180,000 distinct CDR3 sequences, just under 30% of them singletons. Germline V gives CDR1 SEHNR, CDR2 FQNEAQ (reference sequence). This CDR3 spans 15 amino acids. V lost 1 base to trimming and J lost 4 bases; unmatched junction nucleotides: 4.

The sequence came from a woman in her 30s with alopecia areata. Some clones in this sample may be carry-over from other donors' samples. The J gene is TRBJ1-1, the V gene TRBV7-9, with 9 bases lining up with TRBD1. This specimen consisted of whole blood, obtained in connection with sensitization to the hapten diphenylcyclopropenone (DPC). The CDR3 DNA sequence: TGTGCCAGCAGCTTAGAGGACAGGGGTGGCACTGAAGCTTTCTTT. Its translation is CASSLEDRGGTEAFF.